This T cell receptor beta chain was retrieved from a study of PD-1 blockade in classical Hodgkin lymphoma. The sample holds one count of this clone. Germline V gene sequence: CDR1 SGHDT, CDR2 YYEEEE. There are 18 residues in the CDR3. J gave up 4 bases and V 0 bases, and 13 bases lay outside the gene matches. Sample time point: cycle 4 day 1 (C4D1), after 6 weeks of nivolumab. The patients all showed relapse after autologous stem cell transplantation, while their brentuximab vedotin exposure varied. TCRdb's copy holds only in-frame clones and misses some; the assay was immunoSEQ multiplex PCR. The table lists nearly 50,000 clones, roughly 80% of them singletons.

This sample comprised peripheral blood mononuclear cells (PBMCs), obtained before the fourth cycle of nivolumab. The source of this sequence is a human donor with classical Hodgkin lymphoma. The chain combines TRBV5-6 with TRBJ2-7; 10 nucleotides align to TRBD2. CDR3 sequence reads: CASSLDKTQLAGPYEQYF. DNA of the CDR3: TGTGCCAGCAGCTTGGACAAAACGCAACTAGCGGGGCCGTACGAGCAGTACTTC. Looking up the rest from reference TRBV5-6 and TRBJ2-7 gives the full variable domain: DAGVTQSPTHLIKTRGQQVTLRCSPKSGHDTVSWYQQALGQGPQFIFQYYEEEERQRGNFPDRFSGHQFPNYSSELNVNALLLGDSALYLCASSLDKTQLAGPYEQYFGPGTRLTVT.